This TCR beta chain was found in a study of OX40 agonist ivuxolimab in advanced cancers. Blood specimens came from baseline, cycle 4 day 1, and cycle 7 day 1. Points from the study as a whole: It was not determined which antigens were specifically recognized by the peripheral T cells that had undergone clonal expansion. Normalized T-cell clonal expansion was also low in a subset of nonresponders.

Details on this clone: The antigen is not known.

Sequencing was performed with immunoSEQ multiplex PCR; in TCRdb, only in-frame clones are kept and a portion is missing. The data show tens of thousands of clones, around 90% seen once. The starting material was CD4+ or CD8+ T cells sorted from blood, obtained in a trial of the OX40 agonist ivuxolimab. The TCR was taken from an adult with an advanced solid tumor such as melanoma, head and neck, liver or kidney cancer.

CDR3 amino acids: CASSLWIAGGYEQYF. The CDR3 nucleotides read TGCGCCAGCAGCTTGTGGATAGCGGGAGGCTACGAGCAGTACTTC. This chain links TRBV5-1 with TRBJ2-7; 10 bases are a match to TRBD2. The germline CDR1 and CDR2 sequences are SGHRS and YFSETQ. The CDR3 has 15 residues. Trimming removed 1 base from V and 3 bases from J; junction bases left unmatched: 4.